This TCR beta chain came from a study of T cells in Graves' hyperthyroidism and ophthalmopathy (dated by TCRdb to the late 2010s). With respect to the entire study: Peripheral blood samples were taken at initial diagnosis, before any treatment was given. A discovery cohort of roughly 96 patients, 43 with Graves' ophthalmopathy and under 60 with stable Graves' hyperthyroidism, was used to find distinguishing TCR V-J signatures. Whether ophthalmopathy could be predicted prospectively was tested in an independent validation cohort made up of under 20 hyperthyroidism patients plus 17 patients who later progressed to ophthalmopathy. The roughly 100 discovery patients were randomly divided into training and test sets at a 7:3 ratio. In addition, the study compared T-cell repertoires in thyroid tissue and in blood from over 5 Graves' hyperthyroidism patients. Following sampling, methimazole starting at 30 mg daily was given to hyperthyroidism patients, and high-dose intravenous methylprednisolone was given to ophthalmopathy patients. The paper describes TCR Vbeta CDR3 sequencing of fewer than 150 peripheral blood samples, made up of 40 to 45 ophthalmopathy patients, some 76 hyperthyroidism patients and roughly 17 progressor patients. What the study reported, not specific to this receptor: During validation, the model predicted progression to ophthalmopathy a median of approximately 6 months ahead of onset, with almost 71% sensitivity and almost 75% specificity. A model built on a 13 V-J signature distinguished ophthalmopathy from stable hyperthyroidism, reaching roughly 88% sensitivity and around 81% specificity in cross-validation and 80%/75% in testing. Most expanded thyroid clonotypes (frequency above 0.001) were also detected in blood, suggesting blood repertoires may reflect thyroid immune responses. No statistical method was used to set the sample size in advance, and investigators knew the group allocation.

This clonotype was seen more than once but under ten times. Its antigen remains undetermined. Within one base of it there is no much larger clone, and no base qualities were kept. For CDR1 and CDR2, the germline V gene lists SGHRS and YFSETQ. The CDR3 runs 14 amino acids, cysteine and phenylalanine included. The retained sequence is limited to the CDR3, 42 bases, with the frame set at the first base. V is cut by 0 bases and J by 1 base, and the space between the germline ends is 7 bases. Stable Graves' hyperthyroidism was defined as the absence of progression to ophthalmopathy over 18 months of follow-up. Hyperthyroidism patients were newly diagnosed, with disease duration under 2 months, and aged 18 to 65 years. The study excluded patients with uncontrolled infections, other autoimmune diseases, pregnancy or lactation. Diagnoses were established on the basis of clinical symptoms, serum thyroxine and TRAb, thyroid ultrasound, and orbital computed tomography. PBMCs were separated from around 9.1 ml of fresh peripheral blood using Ficoll-Paque density gradient centrifugation. Total RNA was extracted with Trizol reagent, and quality was checked on an Agilent 2100 Bioanalyzer.

The TCR beta CDR3 regions were amplified from the RNA transcripts. For the first round of RT-PCR on the TCR CDR3, the HTBI primer set was used together with the Qiagen OneStep RT-PCR kit. The libraries were constructed in a second round of multiplex PCR and then size-selected and purified. Libraries were sequenced paired-end with 100 bp reads on an Illumina HiSeq2000. Concerning the study's data processing: Raw data were processed with SOAPnuke, discarding reads with adapters, uncalled bases, mean Phred below 15, or no exact constant-primer or identifier match. COPE v1.2.5 was used to merge high-quality paired reads, and clonotypes were defined as unique nucleotide sequences. MiTCR v1.1 was used to align the clonotypes against IMGT TRBV, TRBD and TRBJ reference segments. Analysis was restricted to V-J combinations with a frequency above 0.0001, which covered 99.2% of repertoires. A TCS score was defined as the ratio between F50 (clonal expansion) and ExV (chaos), using BLOSUM62-based TCRdist between CDR3 peptides within each V-J. Welch's t-statistics and random forest reduced 500 to 550 V-J features to 13, which were used in a naive Bayes classifier (R e1071). TCRdb reprocessed the public reads (quality trimming at Q25 with fastp, clone calling with MiXCR) and kept in-frame beta chains. Each CDR3 protein appears once, grouped with its most common genes and DNA. The V and J calls reflect TCRdb's pipeline rather than the authors' work. The sample table contains 300,000 to 450,000 distinct CDR3 sequences; only one count was recorded for just under 25% of them. About 70% of the sample goes to the ten largest clones.

The TCR was taken from a man aged 50 or older with Graves' hyperthyroidism. Material: blood. The chain is made from TRBV5-1 and TRBJ1-1; D gene: possibly TRBD1, on 5 matching bases. The bases read TGCGCCAGCAGCTTGGAGGGGTGGAACACTGAAGCTTTCTTT. Translated, this gives CASSLEGWNTEAFF.